This entry describes one T cell receptor beta chain. Its antigen remains unidentified. This entry belongs to a study of CD8+ T cells in alopecia areata. Broader study findings: Mice showed TCR sharing more clearly than patients did, possibly owing to HLA.

Trimming left V 5 bases short and J 7 bases short, with 10 bases between. From germline, CDR1 is SEHNR and CDR2 FQNEAQ (reference sequence). The CDR3 spans 12 residues. In each case, RNA was isolated and then reverse transcribed into cDNA as the sequencing template. Sequencing was performed with immunoSEQ multiplex PCR; in TCRdb, only in-frame clones are kept and a portion is missing. The repertoire holds around 69,000 clones, 50% to 75% seen once, with around a sixth in the top ten. Lesional scalp tissue (obtained by punch biopsy) and peripheral blood were collected from alopecia areata patients. This TCR was sampled from a human donor with alopecia areata. The sample consisted of CD8+ T cells sorted from blood, taken at week 0. The V gene is TRBV7-9, the J gene TRBJ2-3, with unresolved D. The CDR3 sequence is CASSPRGYTQYF. The CDR3 bases are TGTGCCAGCAGCCCCAGAGGCTATACGCAGTATTTT.